The 6 T cell receptor beta chains below were found in one sample sequenced in a study of T cell changes during pregnancy in multiple sclerosis. Sequencing was performed with immunoSEQ multiplex PCR; in TCRdb, only in-frame clones are kept and a portion is missing. The top ten clones hold around 5.5% of a sample with around 38,000 clones, 80% to 95% of them seen once. The input for sequencing was CD8+ T cells from peripheral blood mononuclear cells, taken in the third trimester of pregnancy. The receptors derive from a female donor with multiple sclerosis, enrolled in a pregnancy study.

This clone was recorded once. This rearrangement joins TRBV7-9 to TRBJ2-3; no definite D call. The germline V gene encodes CDR1 SEHNR and CDR2 FQNEAQ (reference sequence). CDR3 length: 12 residues. V lost 5 bases, J lost 5 bases, and 8 bases lay in between. CDR3 amino acids: CASSQSQDTQYF. CDR3 coding DNA: TGTGCCAGCAGCCAGTCTCAAGATACGCAGTATTTT.

The chain employs TRBV9 and TRBJ2-3; 9 bases align to TRBD2. Germline assignment: CDR1 SGDLS and CDR2 YYNGEE. The CDR3 contains 19 residues. The junction had 16 bases not matched to a gene; V was cut back by 4 bases and J by 1 base. The CDR3, as DNA: TGTGCCAGCAGCTTTCCTTTGAGTAGCGGGAGTCTTGGCACAGATACGCAGTATTTT. It is translated as CASSFPLSSGSLGTDTQYF.

This clone showed up just once. The chain employs TRBV6-5 and TRBJ2-2; weak D call: TRBD1 (6 bases). Germline V CDR1 and CDR2: MNHEY, SVGAGI. V gave up 5 bases and J gave up 3 bases, with 10 bases separating them. The CDR3 runs 14 residues. The CDR3 reads CASSAGEYTGELFF. The DNA of the CDR3 is TGTGCCAGCAGTGCAGGGGAATACACCGGGGAGCTGTTTTTT.

The genes are TRBV27 and TRBJ2-7; 11 bases are a match to TRBD2. From germline, CDR1 is MNHEY and CDR2 SMNVEV (reference sequence). Trimming at V came to 4 bases and at J to 2 bases, leaving 10 bases not matched to a gene. CDR3 length: 17 amino acids. The CDR3 is CASSSLPRSGRAYEQYF. The CDR3 coding sequence is TGTGCCAGCAGTTCCCTTCCCCGTAGCGGGAGGGCCTACGAGCAGTACTTC.

The chain joins TRBV27 to TRBJ1-5; D gene unclear. The ends were cut back, 2 bases at V and 1 base at J, with 9 bases in the middle. Germline values: CDR1 MNHEY, CDR2 SMNVEV (reference sequence). The CDR3 is 15 amino acids. This chain's CDR3 is CASSLLSGSNQPQHF. The CDR3 nucleotides read TGTGCCAGCAGTTTACTGTCAGGAAGCAATCAGCCCCAGCATTTT.

The chain is built from TRBV23-1 and TRBJ2-1; 15 bases are shared with TRBD2. TRBV23-1 is an ORF; its function is uncertain. The V gene end was trimmed by 5 bases and the J gene end by 3 bases; junction bases not matched to a gene: 5. The CDR3 has 17 residues. CDR3 loop: CASSKGTSGGFYNEQFF. Written as DNA, the CDR3 is TGCGCCAGCAGTAAAGGGACTAGCGGGGGGTTCTACAATGAGCAGTTCTTC.